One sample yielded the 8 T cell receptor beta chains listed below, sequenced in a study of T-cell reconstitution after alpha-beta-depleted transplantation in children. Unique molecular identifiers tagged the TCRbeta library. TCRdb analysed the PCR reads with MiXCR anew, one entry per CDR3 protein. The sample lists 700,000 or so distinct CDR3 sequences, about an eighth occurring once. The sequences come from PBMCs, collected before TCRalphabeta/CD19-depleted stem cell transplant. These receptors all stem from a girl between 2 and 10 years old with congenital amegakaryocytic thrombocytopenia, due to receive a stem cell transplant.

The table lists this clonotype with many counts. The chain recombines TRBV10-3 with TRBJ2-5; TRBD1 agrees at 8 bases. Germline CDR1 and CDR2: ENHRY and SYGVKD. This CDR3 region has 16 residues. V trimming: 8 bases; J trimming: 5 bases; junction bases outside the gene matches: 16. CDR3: CAIGGLKGQALETQYF. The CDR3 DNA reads TGTGCCATCGGGGGCCTTAAGGGACAGGCGCTGGAGACCCAGTACTTC.

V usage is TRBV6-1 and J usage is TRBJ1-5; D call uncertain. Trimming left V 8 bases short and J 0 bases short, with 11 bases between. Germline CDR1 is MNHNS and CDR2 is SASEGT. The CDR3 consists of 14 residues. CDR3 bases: TGTGCCAGCGGAGACGTCCTTAGCAATCAGCCCCAGCATTTT. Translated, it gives CASGDVLSNQPQHF.

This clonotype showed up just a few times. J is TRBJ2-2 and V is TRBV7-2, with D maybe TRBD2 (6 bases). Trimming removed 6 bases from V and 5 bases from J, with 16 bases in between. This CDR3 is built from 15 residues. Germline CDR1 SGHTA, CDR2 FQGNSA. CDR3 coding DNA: TGTGCCAGCAGAAGGGGAGGTGGGATAACCGGGGAGCTGTTTTTT. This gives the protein CASRRGGGITGELFF.

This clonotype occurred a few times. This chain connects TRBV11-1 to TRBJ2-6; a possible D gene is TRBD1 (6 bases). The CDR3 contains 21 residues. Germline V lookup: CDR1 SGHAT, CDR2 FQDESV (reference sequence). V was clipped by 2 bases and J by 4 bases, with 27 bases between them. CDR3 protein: CASSLPQGDRTDPSGANVLTF. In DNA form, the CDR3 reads TGTGCCAGCAGCTTACCGCAAGGTGACAGGACAGACCCCTCCGGGGCCAACGTCCTGACTTTC.

CDR3 amino acids: CATGGGLNRRGVGPNEQFF. The CDR3 DNA follows: TGTGCCACAGGGGGAGGGTTAAACCGGCGGGGAGTCGGTCCGAATGAGCAGTTCTTC. The V call is TRBV24-1, the J call TRBJ2-1, with D perhaps matching TRBD2 (7 bases). Germline values: CDR1 KGHDR, CDR2 SFDVKD. The CDR3 has 19 residues. Trimming took 10 bases from V and 7 from J, leaving 34 bases between them.

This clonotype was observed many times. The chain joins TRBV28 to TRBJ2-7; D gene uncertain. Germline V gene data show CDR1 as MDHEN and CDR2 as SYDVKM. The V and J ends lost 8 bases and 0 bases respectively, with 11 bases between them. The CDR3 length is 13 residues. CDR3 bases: TGTGCCAGCGACGGTAAGAGCTCCTACGAGCAGTACTTC. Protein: CASDGKSSYEQYF.

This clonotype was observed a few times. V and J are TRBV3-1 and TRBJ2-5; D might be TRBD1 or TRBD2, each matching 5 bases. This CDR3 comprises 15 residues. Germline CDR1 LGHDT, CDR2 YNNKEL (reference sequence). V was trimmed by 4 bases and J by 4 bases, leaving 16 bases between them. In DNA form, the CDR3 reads TGTGCCAGCAGCCCTGTCGGGGCCAGGAGAGAGACCCAGTACTTC. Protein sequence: CASSPVGARRETQYF.

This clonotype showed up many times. Here the CDR3 DNA reads TGCAGTGCTCCCTCTGGAGCAATTGAAGATAATTCACCCCTCCACTTT. Translation gives CSAPSGAIEDNSPLHF. This sequence joins TRBV20-1 and TRBJ1-6; no clear D gene. CDR1 and CDR2 from the germline V gene are DFQATT and SNEGSKA (reference sequence). This CDR3 contains 16 residues. Trimming took 5 bases from V and 5 from J, leaving 19 bases between them.